These 20 T cell receptor beta chains were all obtained from the same sample, sequenced in a study of siplizumab effects on memory and regulatory T cells. An approximately six-day coculture at 37°C was performed with the mixed lymphocyte reaction cells. These receptors have no known antigen. Method: immunoSEQ multiplex PCR; TCRdb's copy keeps in-frame clones and lacks some. The sample has about 13,000 clones, 30% to 50% seen once. The sample comprised CFSE-low (dividing) CD8+ T cells sorted from an allogeneic mixed lymphocyte reaction. The receptor set was obtained from a human donor in good health; the cells came from an allogeneic mixed lymphocyte reaction.

The chain links TRBV5-1 to TRBJ1-6; D is ambiguous. V lost 5 bases and J 9 bases, leaving 12 bases between the germline ends. This CDR3 spans 13 amino acids. CDR1 and CDR2 from the germline V gene are SGHRS and YFSETQ. The CDR3 here is CASRSGMASPLHF. The CDR3 nucleotides are TGCGCCAGCAGGTCGGGGATGGCTTCACCCCTCCACTTT.

The chain has TRBV10-3 and TRBJ1-6, with a weak D call TRBD1 (6 bases). Germline V gives CDR1 ENHRY, CDR2 SYGVKD. Trimming left V 3 bases short and J 4 bases short, with 13 bases between. There are 16 residues in the CDR3. CDR3 in DNA: TGTGCCATCAGTGACTGGGGGGGCGAGTATAATTCACCCCTCCACTTT. Protein: CAISDWGGEYNSPLHF.

Comment on this clone: The germline gene is not matched at one end of the junction; a read error may be the cause. The V call is TRBV13, the J call TRBJ2-3; D is perhaps TRBD2 (6 bases). The CDR3 covers 17 residues. Germline assignment: CDR1 PRHDT and CDR2 FYEKMQ (reference sequence). As DNA, the CDR3 is TGTGCCGGCAGCCCGTGGGGACTCCAAGGGAGCACAGATACGCAGTATTTT. It is translated as CAGSPWGLQGSTDTQYF.

This clone is categorized as medium-sized. The sample carries other DNA sequences with the same CDR3. The rearrangement links TRBV27 to TRBJ2-1; no definite D call. Trimming pared 1 base from V and 6 bases from J, leaving 4 bases between. Germline V gives CDR1 MNHEY, CDR2 SMNVEV (reference sequence). The CDR3 is made up of 12 amino acids. The CDR3 reads CASSLLGNEQFF. The CDR3 DNA is TGTGCCAGCAGTTTATTGGGCAATGAGCAGTTCTTC.

This clone was counted between two and nine times. J is TRBJ2-7 and V is TRBV7-8; perhaps D is TRBD1 or TRBD2 (5 bases each). Deletions cut 0 bases from V and 3 bases from J, with 12 bases between. CDR3 length equals 15 residues. Germline CDR1 is SGHVS and CDR2 is FQNEAQ. CDR3 bases: TGTGCCAGCAGCTTAGCGCTGGGGACCATCTACGAGCAGTACTTC. Protein sequence: CASSLALGTIYEQYF.

This clone was counted a few times. V usage is TRBV27 and J usage is TRBJ2-5; 12 positions match TRBD1. Germline values: CDR1 MNHEY, CDR2 SMNVEV (reference sequence). The CDR3 has 16 amino acids. Trimming at V came to 4 bases and at J to 5 bases, leaving 8 bases not matched to a gene. The DNA for the CDR3 is TGTGCCAGCAGTTGGACCGGGACAGGGGGCGCCGAGACCCAGTACTTC. Translating it yields CASSWTGTGGAETQYF.

The gene calls are TRBV7-2 and TRBJ2-7; 8 bases fit TRBD1. The CDR3 covers 14 residues. Germline loops: CDR1 SGHTA, CDR2 FQGNSA. The J segment lost 0 bases and the V segment lost 6 bases, leaving 4 bases of the junction unmatched. DNA of the CDR3: TGTGCCAGCAGAACGACAGGGGACTCCTACGAGCAGTACTTC. Translated, it gives CASRTTGDSYEQYF.

The chain employs TRBV27 and TRBJ1-6; the D is unclear. Germline assignment: CDR1 MNHEY and CDR2 SMNVEV (reference sequence). This CDR3 is built from 13 residues. The V gene lost 4 bases and the J gene lost 8 bases, with 9 bases spanning the gap. CDR3 protein: CASSYAGDSPLHF. The CDR3 DNA is TGTGCCAGCAGTTACGCAGGCGATTCACCCCTCCACTTT.

This clone qualifies as medium-sized (0.01 to 0.1%). The chain uses TRBV27 and TRBJ1-5; D gene uncertain. CDR3 size: 15 residues. Germline CDR1 reads MNHEY; CDR2 reads SMNVEV (reference sequence). V was shortened by 2 bases and J by 0 bases, with 8 bases between the two germline ends. CDR3 sequence (DNA): TGTGCCAGCAGTTTAGGAGGGTATAGCAATCAGCCCCAGCATTTT. Translating it yields CASSLGGYSNQPQHF.

In this sample, this clone is medium-sized. The gene calls are TRBV19 and TRBJ1-1, with D perhaps matching TRBD1 (5 bases). Trimming cost V 4 bases and J 2 bases, with 11 bases left between them. The V gene's germline CDR1 is LNHDA and CDR2 SQIVND (reference sequence). This CDR3 region has 14 residues. This CDR3 is CASSTGLANTEAFF. CDR3 bases: TGTGCCAGTAGTACGGGACTAGCCAACACTGAAGCTTTCTTT.

This clone rates as medium-sized. This rearrangement joins TRBV7-9 to TRBJ2-7; the match to TRBD1 covers 12 bases. Germline V gene sequence: CDR1 SEHNR, CDR2 FQNEAQ (reference sequence). The ends lost 3 bases at V and 5 bases at J; junction bases unmatched: 5. The CDR3 is 15 residues long. CDR3 DNA: TGTGCCAGCAGCTTGGGGGACAGGGGGCAAGACGAGCAGTACTTC. Its protein product is CASSLGDRGQDEQYF.

This rearrangement joins TRBV7-2 to TRBJ2-3, with 7 bases that match TRBD2. The germline CDR1 and CDR2 sequences are SGHTA and FQGNSA. The CDR3 consists of 15 residues. V shed 5 bases, J shed 4 bases, and the junction held 9 bases outside the gene matches. The CDR3 nucleotides read TGTGCCAGCAGCCAAACAAGTGGGGGGGCAGATACGCAGTATTTT. It encodes CASSQTSGGADTQYF.

The V gene is TRBV25-1, the J gene TRBJ2-5; 12 nucleotides match TRBD1. This CDR3 spans 14 amino acids. Germline V gene sequence: CDR1 MGHDK, CDR2 SYGVNS. The junction had 3 bases not matched to a gene; V was cut back by 5 bases and J by 5 bases. CDR3 sequence (DNA): TGTGCCAGCAGTCCCGGGACAGGGGGCGAGACCCAGTACTTC. It specifies CASSPGTGGETQYF.

By sample share, this clone is medium-sized (0.01 to 0.1%). The genes are TRBV30 and TRBJ1-2; D remains unclear. Trimming took 5 bases from V and 3 from J, leaving 10 bases between them. The germline V gene has CDR1 GTSNPN and CDR2 SVGIG (reference sequence). This CDR3 has 12 amino acids. CDR3 sequence reads: CAWEGDDYGYTF. CDR3 bases: TGTGCCTGGGAGGGTGATGACTATGGCTACACCTTC.

Within the sample, this clone is medium-sized. The chain couples TRBV6-5 to TRBJ2-2, with TRBD2 matching 8 bases. This CDR3 is 14 amino acids long. With 2 bases clipped from V and 6 bases from J, the junction kept 2 bases outside the gene matches. The germline V gene encodes CDR1 MNHEY and CDR2 SVGAGI. The CDR3 sequence is CASSYNSGAGELFF. Here the CDR3 DNA reads TGTGCCAGCAGTTACAATAGCGGGGCCGGGGAGCTGTTTTTT.

This clone was counted only a few times. This chain joins TRBV11-2 and TRBJ2-5; 8 nucleotides agree with TRBD2. The junction had 4 bases not matched to a gene; V was cut back by 2 bases and J by 5 bases. The CDR3 is 14 residues long. Looked up from germline, CDR1 is SGHAT and CDR2 is FQNNGV. This CDR3 is CASSLTGGKETQYF. DNA for the CDR3: TGTGCCAGCAGCTTAACGGGGGGGAAGGAGACCCAGTACTTC.

This clone has only a few counts. The chain couples TRBV19 to TRBJ2-7; D gene unclear. Per germline, CDR1 LNHDA and CDR2 SQIVND (reference sequence). The CDR3 is 13 amino acids. V was trimmed by 3 bases and J by 6 bases, leaving 12 bases between them. CDR3 DNA sequence: TGTGCCAGTAGTATCAGGAACATGGTCGAGCAGTACTTC. Translated: CASSIRNMVEQYF.

V and J are TRBV7-9 and TRBJ2-3; 10 nucleotides match TRBD2. Trimming cost V 5 bases and J 3 bases; bases outside gene matches: 11. The germline gives CDR1 SEHNR, CDR2 FQNEAQ (reference sequence). This CDR3 is 17 amino acids long. The CDR3 here is CASSLPFGTSETDTQYF. CDR3 nucleotide sequence: TGTGCCAGCAGCCTACCTTTCGGGACTAGCGAAACAGATACGCAGTATTTT.

The chain is built from TRBV30 and TRBJ2-1; TRBD2 matches 7 bases. From germline, CDR1 is GTSNPN and CDR2 SVGIG (reference sequence). There are 19 residues in the CDR3. V trimming: 1 base; J trimming: 0 bases; junction bases outside the gene matches: 15. The CDR3 sequence is CAWSGASGGRMSSYNEQFF. CDR3 nucleotides: TGTGCCTGGAGTGGGGCTAGCGGAGGCCGTATGAGCTCCTACAATGAGCAGTTCTTC.

CDR3 DNA sequence: TGTGCCAGCAGCTTAGGTACCTTAGCGGGCAACGAGCAGTACTTC. Translated, it gives CASSLGTLAGNEQYF. V and J are TRBV13 and TRBJ2-7, with TRBD2 matching 7 bases. CDR3 size: 15 residues. CDR1 is PRHDT, CDR2 FYEKMQ, per germline (reference sequence). J was trimmed by 5 bases and V by 0 bases; bases with no gene match: 7.